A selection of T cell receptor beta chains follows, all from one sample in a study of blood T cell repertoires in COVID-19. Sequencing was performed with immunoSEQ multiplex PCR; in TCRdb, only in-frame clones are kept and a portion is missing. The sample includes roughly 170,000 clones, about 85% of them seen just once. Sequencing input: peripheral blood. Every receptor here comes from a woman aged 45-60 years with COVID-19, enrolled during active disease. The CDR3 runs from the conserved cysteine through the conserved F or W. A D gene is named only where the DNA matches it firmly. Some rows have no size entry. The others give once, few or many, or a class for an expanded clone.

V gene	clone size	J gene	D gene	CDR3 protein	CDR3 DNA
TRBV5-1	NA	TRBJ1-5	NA	CASSQDNSNQPQHF	TGCGCCAGCAGCCAGGACAATAGCAATCAGCCCCAGCATTTT
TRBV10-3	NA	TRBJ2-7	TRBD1	CAISEWGTVREQYF	TGTGCCATCAGTGAGTGGGGGACAGTGAGGGAGCAGTACTTC
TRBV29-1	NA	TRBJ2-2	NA	CSARGDFTNTGELFF	TGCAGCGCCCGAGGCGACTTCACGAACACCGGGGAGCTGTTTTTT
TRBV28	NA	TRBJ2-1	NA	CASSFDEQFF	TGTGCCAGCAGTTTCGATGAGCAGTTCTTC
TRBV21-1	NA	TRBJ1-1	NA	CASSKPRDTPKDTEAFF	TGTGCCAGCAGCAAACCGAGGGACACCCCAAAGGACACTGAAGCTTTCTTT
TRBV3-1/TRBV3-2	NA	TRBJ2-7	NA	CASRKTTHYEQYF	TGTGCCAGCAGGAAAACTACCCACTACGAGCAGTACTTC
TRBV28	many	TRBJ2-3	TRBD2	CASSPRGGPTDTQYF	TGTGCCAGCAGTCCCCGGGGGGGCCCTACAGATACGCAGTATTTT
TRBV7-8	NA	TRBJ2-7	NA	CASSPTRVRAYEQYF	TGTGCCAGCAGCCCAACCAGGGTACGGGCCTACGAGCAGTACTTC
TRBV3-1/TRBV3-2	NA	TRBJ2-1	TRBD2	CASSQGLAGENEQFF	TGTGCCAGCAGCCAAGGTCTAGCGGGGGAGAATGAGCAGTTCTTC
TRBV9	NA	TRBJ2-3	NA	CASSPFTDTQYF	TGTGCCAGCAGCCCTTTCACAGATACGCAGTATTTT
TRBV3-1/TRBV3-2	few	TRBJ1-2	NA	CASSQDLSRGYGYTF	TGTGCCAGCAGCCAAGATCTGTCCAGGGGCTATGGCTACACCTTC
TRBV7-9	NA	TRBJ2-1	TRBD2	CASSTRGEGQHEQFF	TGTGCCAGCAGTACCCGGGGGGAGGGGCAACATGAGCAGTTCTTC
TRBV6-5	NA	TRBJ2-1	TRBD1	CASSKGQANYEQFF	TGTGCCAGCAGTAAGGGACAGGCAAACTATGAGCAGTTCTTC
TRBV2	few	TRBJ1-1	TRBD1	CASSASDRGNTEAFF	TGTGCCAGCAGCGCATCGGACAGGGGAAACACTGAAGCTTTCTTT
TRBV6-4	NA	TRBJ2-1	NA	CASSASQGGSYNEQFF	TGTGCCAGCAGTGCGAGCCAGGGGGGCTCCTACAATGAGCAGTTCTTC
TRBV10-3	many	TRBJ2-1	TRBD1	CAIREDRGSYNEQFF	TGTGCCATCAGGGAGGACAGGGGTTCCTACAATGAGCAGTTCTTC
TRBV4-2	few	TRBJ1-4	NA	CASSQQGMDEKLFF	TGTGCCAGCAGCCAACAGGGGATGGACGAAAAACTGTTTTTT
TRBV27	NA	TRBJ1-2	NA	CASSSTLSYGYTF	TGTGCCAGCAGTTCCACCCTTAGCTATGGCTACACCTTC
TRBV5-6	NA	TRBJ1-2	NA	CASSKWWGGGYTF	TGTGCCAGCAGCAAATGGTGGGGAGGTGGCTACACCTTC
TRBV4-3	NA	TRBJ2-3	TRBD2	CASSQPGRGGKDTQYF	TGCGCCAGCAGCCAACCCGGACGGGGGGGCAAGGATACGCAGTATTTT
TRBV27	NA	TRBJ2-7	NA	CASSTNLGNPPLEQYF	TGTGCCAGCAGTACCAACCTAGGAAATCCGCCTCTCGAGCAGTACTTC
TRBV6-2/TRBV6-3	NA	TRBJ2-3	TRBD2	CASSTLPSGGATDTQYF	TGTGCCAGCAGTACCCTTCCTAGCGGGGGGGCTACAGATACGCAGTATTTT
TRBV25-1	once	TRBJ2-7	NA	CASSAKTGTYEQYF	TGTGCCAGCAGTGCAAAGACAGGAACCTACGAGCAGTACTTC
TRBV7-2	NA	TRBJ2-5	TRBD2	CASSLGVAGAGQETQYF	TGTGCCAGCAGCTTAGGGGTAGCGGGGGCGGGGCAAGAGACCCAGTACTTC
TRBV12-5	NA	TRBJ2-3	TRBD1	CASGQGDTDTQYF	TGTGCTAGCGGACAGGGGGACACAGATACGCAGTATTTT
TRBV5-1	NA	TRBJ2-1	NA	CASSLGQSSYNEQFF	TGCGCCAGCAGCTTGGGACAGAGCTCCTACAATGAGCAGTTCTTC
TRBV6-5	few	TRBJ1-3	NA	CASKQQGSGNTIYF	TGTGCCAGCAAACAACAGGGATCTGGAAACACCATATATTTT
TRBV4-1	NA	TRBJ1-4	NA	CASSLAGSGEKLFF	TGCGCCAGCAGTCTAGCCGGCTCGGGTGAAAAACTGTTTTTT
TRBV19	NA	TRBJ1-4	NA	CASSPAGGIGEKLFF	TGTGCCAGTAGTCCGGCCGGGGGGATTGGGGAAAAACTGTTTTTT
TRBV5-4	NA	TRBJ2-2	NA	CASRYDRNTGELFF	TGTGCCAGCAGATACGACAGGAATACCGGGGAGCTGTTTTTT
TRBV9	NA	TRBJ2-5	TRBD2	CASSVGVGLVSETQYF	TGTGCCAGCAGCGTAGGGGTGGGACTAGTGTCCGAGACCCAGTACTTC
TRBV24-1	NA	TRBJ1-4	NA	CATSVGGVGQVKLFF	TGTGCCACCAGTGTCGGGGGTGTAGGACAAGTGAAACTGTTTTTT
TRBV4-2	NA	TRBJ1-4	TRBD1	CASSQADREDEKLFF	TGTGCCAGCAGCCAAGCGGACAGGGAGGATGAAAAACTGTTTTTT
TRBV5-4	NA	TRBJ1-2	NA	CASSVGQKIDSNYGYTF	TGTGCCAGCAGCGTAGGACAGAAAATCGATTCTAACTATGGCTACACCTTC
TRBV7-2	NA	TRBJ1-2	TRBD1	CASSLGGQGYGYTF	TGTGCCAGCAGCTTAGGGGGACAGGGCTATGGCTACACCTTC
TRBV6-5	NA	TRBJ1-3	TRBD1	CASSMQGGLGNTIYF	TGTGCCAGCAGTATGCAGGGGGGCCTTGGAAACACCATATATTTT
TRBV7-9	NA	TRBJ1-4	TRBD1	CASSFPGTGWEKLFF	TGTGCCAGCAGCTTTCCCGGGACAGGGTGGGAAAAACTGTTTTTT
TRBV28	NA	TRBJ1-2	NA	CASSAGQIYGYTF	TGTGCCAGCAGTGCCGGACAGATCTATGGCTACACCTTC
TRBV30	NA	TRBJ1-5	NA	CAWSFQNNQPQHF	TGTGCCTGGAGTTTCCAGAACAATCAGCCCCAGCATTTT
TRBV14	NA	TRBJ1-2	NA	CASSQARGGYGYTF	TGTGCCAGCAGCCAGGCCAGGGGAGGGTATGGCTACACCTTC
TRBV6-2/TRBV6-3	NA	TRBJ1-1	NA	CASSRGNTEAFF	TGTGCCAGCAGCCGAGGAAACACTGAAGCTTTCTTT
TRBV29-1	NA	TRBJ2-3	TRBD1	CSVEKGQGADTQYF	TGCAGCGTTGAGAAGGGACAGGGGGCAGATACGCAGTATTTT
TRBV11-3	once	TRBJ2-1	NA	CASSLGGQYNEQFF	TGTGCCAGCAGCTTAGGGGGGCAGTACAATGAGCAGTTCTTC
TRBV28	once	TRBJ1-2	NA	CASSQGPNNYGYTF	TGTGCCAGCAGTCAGGGGCCGAATAACTATGGCTACACCTTC
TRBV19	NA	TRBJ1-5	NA	CASSPGGHNQPQHF	TGTGCCAGTAGTCCCGGGGGGCACAATCAGCCCCAGCATTTT
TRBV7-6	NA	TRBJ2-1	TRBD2	CASSPPRSGGGNEQFF	TGTGCCAGCAGCCCCCCCCGGAGCGGGGGAGGGAATGAGCAGTTCTTC
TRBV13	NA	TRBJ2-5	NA	CASSSRARGETQYF	TGTGCCAGCAGCTCAAGGGCCCGGGGGGAGACCCAGTACTTC